This TCR beta chain derives from a study of CD8+CD57+ T cells in acquired aplastic anemia. Whole-study context: Recorded DNA amounts for sorted CD4+ and CD8+ cells had an average of about 3 ug.

On this clonotype itself: The antigen remains unidentified.

CDR3 and TCR beta VDJ profiling relied on a genomic DNA template. Each CDR3 protein is one row after TCRdb ran MiXCR on the reads. Of under 200,000 distinct CDR3 sequences in the sample, less than 65% were seen once. Overall study findings and caveats: Researchers reported that CD8+ Simpson's diversity was not significantly different in patients versus controls. It was found that approximately 29 CD8+ CDR3 sequences were shared between patients and controls.

V lost 1 base and J 6 bases, leaving 7 bases between the germline ends. Germline loops: CDR1 DFQATT, CDR2 SNEGSKA (reference sequence). The length of the CDR3 is 11 residues. V usage is TRBV20-1 and J usage is TRBJ2-7; D is perhaps TRBD1 or TRBD2 (5 bases each). Material for sequencing was sorted CD4+, CD8+, or CD8+CD57+ T cells (not recorded which) from PBMCs. The clonotype was recovered from a human donor with severe aplastic anemia or a healthy control (not recorded which). This chain's CDR3 is CSARGGIEQYF. CDR3 DNA sequence: TGCAGTGCTAGAGGGGGGATCGAGCAGTACTTC.